Sequencing of this T cell receptor (beta chain) was carried out in a study of T-cell reconstitution after alpha-beta-depleted transplantation in children. Notes on the study in general: Among T cells one year after transplant, newly produced cells accounted for most counts and diversity. Recipient T cells and thymic progenitors that survived gave rise to the high TCRbeta diversity observed at day 60 in some patients. Alpha-beta T cells about two months after transplant reportedly derived from several hundred expanded graft clones.

This clonotype came up a few times. Its antigen is not identified. It was with unique molecular identifiers that the TCRbeta library was prepared. TCRdb called the PCR reads again in MiXCR, with one record for every CDR3 protein. The repertoire has about 97,000 distinct CDR3 sequences, approximately 6% of them found once; the top ten carry about 6%. Trimming pared 3 bases from V and 0 bases from J, leaving 12 bases between. The CDR3 has 17 residues. The sample consisted of PBMCs, mostly from graft donor cells, taken 60 days after TCRalphabeta/CD19-depleted stem cell transplant. The receptor was derived from a female patient aged 2-10 years who had a stem cell transplant for Fanconi anemia, so the T cells may come from the graft donor. The chain combines TRBV12-3 or TRBV12-4 with TRBJ2-6; TRBD1 is a possible D gene (6 bases). The CDR3 DNA is TGTGCCAGCAGTTTCATAGGCAGGGGCTCTGGGGCCAACGTCCTGACTTTC. Translating gives CASSFIGRGSGANVLTF.